This T cell receptor (beta chain) stems from a study of PD-L1 blockade in urothelial cancer. Study overall: Once treatment had started, blood was analyzed at 3 weeks (second dose) and again at 6 weeks.

Trimming took off 2 bases at V and 7 bases at J, with 14 bases between the two ends. In germline, CDR1 is WNHNN, CDR2 SYGVQD (reference sequence). This CDR3 is 14 amino acids long. As for time point: peripheral blood 6 weeks after treatment start. It was locally advanced or metastatic urothelial carcinoma that patients had. Repertoires were generated with immunoSEQ multiplex PCR, while TCRdb's copy carries only in-frame clones and drops some. The profile shows more than 90,000 clones, 75% to 95% of them singletons. The receptor comes from a man in his sixties with urothelial cancer. The material sequenced was PBMCs, taken around atezolizumab (anti-PD-L1) treatment. The genes are TRBV10-1 and TRBJ2-5; possibly TRBD1 for D (6 bases). This chain's CDR3 is CASSEVRGVSTQYF. In nucleotides, the CDR3 is TGCGCCAGCAGTGAGGTCAGGGGCGTTTCGACCCAGTACTTC.